Listed below are T cell receptor beta chains from one sample, sequenced in a study of T cells in Graves' hyperthyroidism and ophthalmopathy. TCRdb re-called the multiplex PCR reads with MiXCR, one entry per CDR3 protein. This sample carries over 500,000 distinct CDR3 sequences, 15% to 20% of them seen once, and the ten largest clones take about 29%. Sequencing was done on a sample of blood. The receptor set was obtained from a woman in her 30s with Graves' ophthalmopathy. CDR3s include the opening cysteine and the closing phenylalanine or tryptophan. The D gene is left open where the match is weak. Not every row has a clone size; where given, it reads once, few, many or a size class.

abundance | j_gene | d_gene | v_gene | CDR3nt | CDR3aa
. | TRBJ1-2 | . | TRBV5-4 | TGTGCCAGCAGCTTGGAGGAGGAGACCTATGGCTACACCTTC | CASSLEEETYGYTF
once | TRBJ2-5 | . | TRBV29-1 | TGCAGCGTTGAAATCAGGCAAGAGACCCAGTACTTC | CSVEIRQETQYF
. | TRBJ2-1 | TRBD2 | TRBV5-8 | TGTGCCAGCAGCTTCACGGGACTAGCGGGCCGAGGGACGAATGAGCAGTTCTTC | CASSFTGLAGRGTNEQFF
many | TRBJ2-7 | . | TRBV27 | TGTGCCAGCAGTTTATACCAATCCTACGAGCAGTACTTC | CASSLYQSYEQYF
many | TRBJ1-2 | TRBD1 | TRBV20-1 | TGCAGTGCTAGCCCAGGGGGTCATGGCTACACCTTC | CSASPGGHGYTF
. | TRBJ2-7 | . | TRBV28 | TGTGCCAGCAGTTACTATCAGGGATACGAGCAGTACTTC | CASSYYQGYEQYF
few | TRBJ2-5 | TRBD2 | TRBV5-4 | TGTGCCAGCAGCTTCGGCGGGAGTGAGGGCCAAGAGACCCAGTACTTC | CASSFGGSEGQETQYF
few | TRBJ2-3 | TRBD1 | TRBV9 | TGTGCCAGCAGCGTCCGGGACAGGAGCACAGATACGCAGTATTTT | CASSVRDRSTDTQYF
many | TRBJ2-7 | TRBD1 | TRBV30 | TGTGCCTGGAGGATAGGTGAGGGACAGGGGTTGTACGAGCAGTACTTC | CAWRIGEGQGLYEQYF
. | TRBJ2-1 | TRBD2 | TRBV2 | TGTGCCAGCAGTGAAGTGACTAGCGGGAGGGCCCGAAACAATGAGCAGTTCTTC | CASSEVTSGRARNNEQFF
. | TRBJ1-5 | . | TRBV6-1 | TGTGCCAGCAGATTCCAGGGTGATCCCCAGCATTTT | CASRFQGDPQHF
. | TRBJ2-7 | . | TRBV5-4 | TGTGCCAGCAGCTTGCCTAAATCAGGGTGGGTCCGCGAGCAGTACTTC | CASSLPKSGWVREQYF
few | TRBJ1-5 | TRBD1 | TRBV20-1 | TGCAGTGCTAGCGGGACAGGGCACAGTTCTGGGCCCCAGCATTTT | CSASGTGHSSGPQHF
few | TRBJ2-1 | . | TRBV28 | TGTGCCAGCAGTTTATACAGGTCCAATGAGCAGTTCTTC | CASSLYRSNEQFF
few | TRBJ1-6 | TRBD1 | TRBV10-2 | TGCGCCAGCAGCGATATGACCGGGACAGAGTATAATTCACCCCTCCACTTT | CASSDMTGTEYNSPLHF
. | TRBJ2-7 | . | TRBV28 | TGTGCCAGCTATGGCGCGGGAATATCACAGGGATCCCTCGAGCAGTACTTC | CASYGAGISQGSLEQYF
few | TRBJ2-7 | . | TRBV29-1 | TGCAGCGCCCGGACAGTCACCTACGAGCAGTACTTC | CSARTVTYEQYF
many | TRBJ2-7 | TRBD1 | TRBV7-3 | TGTGCCAGCAGCTTATTCTCTCCGGGACAGGGAAGAAAAAACGAGCAGTACTTC | CASSLFSPGQGRKNEQYF
few | TRBJ2-3 | . | TRBV20-1 | TGCAGTGCGGAGTATTGGGTCACAGATACGCAGTATTTT | CSAEYWVTDTQYF
few | TRBJ1-6 | . | TRBV7-2 | TGTGCCAGCAACAGGCTACCCTATAATTCACCCCTCCACTTT | CASNRLPYNSPLHF
many | TRBJ1-2 | TRBD1 | TRBV5-4 | TGTGCCAGCAGCAGAGGACAGGGGGAAAATGGCTACACCTTC | CASSRGQGENGYTF
many | TRBJ1-2 | . | TRBV2 | TGTGCCAGCAGTTCCGCCGGGTCGAACTATGGCTACACCTTC | CASSSAGSNYGYTF
. | TRBJ2-3 | TRBD1 | TRBV20-1 | TGCAGTGCCTTGGCGGGACAGGGGGGAAATTTGCAGTATTTT | CSALAGQGGNLQYF
many | TRBJ2-5 | . | TRBV27 | TGTGCCAGCAGTTTAGGCTCTTCCAGGGAGACCCAGTACTTC | CASSLGSSRETQYF
. | TRBJ2-7 | TRBD2 | TRBV10-3 | TGTGCCAGCAGTGAAGTGTGGGGCGGGAGCTACTCCTACGAGCAGTACTTC | CASSEVWGGSYSYEQYF
. | TRBJ2-1 | TRBD2 | TRBV19 | TGTGCCACCGGACTAGCGTCCTACAATGAGCAGTTCTTC | CATGLASYNEQFF
few | TRBJ2-3 | TRBD2 | TRBV11-2 | TGTGCCAGCAGCTTTACTAGCGGGAGAGTTTCAGATACGCAGTATTTT | CASSFTSGRVSDTQYF
many | TRBJ2-6 | . | TRBV2 | TGTGCCAGCGCTGACGGGACGCTCTCTGGGGCCAACGTCCTGACTTTC | CASADGTLSGANVLTF
. | TRBJ2-1 | . | TRBV7-2 | TGTGCCAGTAGTATCGGACTAAACAATGAGCAGTTCTTC | CASSIGLNNEQFF
few | TRBJ2-5 | TRBD2 | TRBV4-2 | TGTGCCAGCAGCCCTGTGGCGGGAGGGCCAGGGGAGACCCAGTACTTC | CASSPVAGGPGETQYF
many | TRBJ2-3 | TRBD2 | TRBV20-1 | TGCAGTGCTGCCATGACTAGCGGGAGCCACCTGGGGGCGGATACGCAGTATTTT | CSAAMTSGSHLGADTQYF
many | TRBJ2-3 | TRBD2 | TRBV30 | TGTGCCTGGATTTCGGCGGGAGCGGGGGATACGCAGTATTTT | CAWISAGAGDTQYF
many | TRBJ2-7 | TRBD1 | TRBV6-2/TRBV6-3 | TGTGCCAGCAGTTTGACAGGGGTTGCCTACGAGCAGTACTTC | CASSLTGVAYEQYF
many | TRBJ2-5 | TRBD2 | TRBV7-3 | TGTGCCAGCTCCTTAGGACTAGCTGAGACCCAGTACTTC | CASSLGLAETQYF
. | TRBJ2-7 | TRBD1 | TRBV10-2 | TGCGCCAGCCTATTAGTGGGACAGGGGACGGGCGAGCAGTACTTC | CASLLVGQGTGEQYF
. | TRBJ1-1 | TRBD1 | TRBV11-3 | TGTGCCAGCAGCCTAACCGGGACAGGGGATACTGAAGCTTTCTTT | CASSLTGTGDTEAFF